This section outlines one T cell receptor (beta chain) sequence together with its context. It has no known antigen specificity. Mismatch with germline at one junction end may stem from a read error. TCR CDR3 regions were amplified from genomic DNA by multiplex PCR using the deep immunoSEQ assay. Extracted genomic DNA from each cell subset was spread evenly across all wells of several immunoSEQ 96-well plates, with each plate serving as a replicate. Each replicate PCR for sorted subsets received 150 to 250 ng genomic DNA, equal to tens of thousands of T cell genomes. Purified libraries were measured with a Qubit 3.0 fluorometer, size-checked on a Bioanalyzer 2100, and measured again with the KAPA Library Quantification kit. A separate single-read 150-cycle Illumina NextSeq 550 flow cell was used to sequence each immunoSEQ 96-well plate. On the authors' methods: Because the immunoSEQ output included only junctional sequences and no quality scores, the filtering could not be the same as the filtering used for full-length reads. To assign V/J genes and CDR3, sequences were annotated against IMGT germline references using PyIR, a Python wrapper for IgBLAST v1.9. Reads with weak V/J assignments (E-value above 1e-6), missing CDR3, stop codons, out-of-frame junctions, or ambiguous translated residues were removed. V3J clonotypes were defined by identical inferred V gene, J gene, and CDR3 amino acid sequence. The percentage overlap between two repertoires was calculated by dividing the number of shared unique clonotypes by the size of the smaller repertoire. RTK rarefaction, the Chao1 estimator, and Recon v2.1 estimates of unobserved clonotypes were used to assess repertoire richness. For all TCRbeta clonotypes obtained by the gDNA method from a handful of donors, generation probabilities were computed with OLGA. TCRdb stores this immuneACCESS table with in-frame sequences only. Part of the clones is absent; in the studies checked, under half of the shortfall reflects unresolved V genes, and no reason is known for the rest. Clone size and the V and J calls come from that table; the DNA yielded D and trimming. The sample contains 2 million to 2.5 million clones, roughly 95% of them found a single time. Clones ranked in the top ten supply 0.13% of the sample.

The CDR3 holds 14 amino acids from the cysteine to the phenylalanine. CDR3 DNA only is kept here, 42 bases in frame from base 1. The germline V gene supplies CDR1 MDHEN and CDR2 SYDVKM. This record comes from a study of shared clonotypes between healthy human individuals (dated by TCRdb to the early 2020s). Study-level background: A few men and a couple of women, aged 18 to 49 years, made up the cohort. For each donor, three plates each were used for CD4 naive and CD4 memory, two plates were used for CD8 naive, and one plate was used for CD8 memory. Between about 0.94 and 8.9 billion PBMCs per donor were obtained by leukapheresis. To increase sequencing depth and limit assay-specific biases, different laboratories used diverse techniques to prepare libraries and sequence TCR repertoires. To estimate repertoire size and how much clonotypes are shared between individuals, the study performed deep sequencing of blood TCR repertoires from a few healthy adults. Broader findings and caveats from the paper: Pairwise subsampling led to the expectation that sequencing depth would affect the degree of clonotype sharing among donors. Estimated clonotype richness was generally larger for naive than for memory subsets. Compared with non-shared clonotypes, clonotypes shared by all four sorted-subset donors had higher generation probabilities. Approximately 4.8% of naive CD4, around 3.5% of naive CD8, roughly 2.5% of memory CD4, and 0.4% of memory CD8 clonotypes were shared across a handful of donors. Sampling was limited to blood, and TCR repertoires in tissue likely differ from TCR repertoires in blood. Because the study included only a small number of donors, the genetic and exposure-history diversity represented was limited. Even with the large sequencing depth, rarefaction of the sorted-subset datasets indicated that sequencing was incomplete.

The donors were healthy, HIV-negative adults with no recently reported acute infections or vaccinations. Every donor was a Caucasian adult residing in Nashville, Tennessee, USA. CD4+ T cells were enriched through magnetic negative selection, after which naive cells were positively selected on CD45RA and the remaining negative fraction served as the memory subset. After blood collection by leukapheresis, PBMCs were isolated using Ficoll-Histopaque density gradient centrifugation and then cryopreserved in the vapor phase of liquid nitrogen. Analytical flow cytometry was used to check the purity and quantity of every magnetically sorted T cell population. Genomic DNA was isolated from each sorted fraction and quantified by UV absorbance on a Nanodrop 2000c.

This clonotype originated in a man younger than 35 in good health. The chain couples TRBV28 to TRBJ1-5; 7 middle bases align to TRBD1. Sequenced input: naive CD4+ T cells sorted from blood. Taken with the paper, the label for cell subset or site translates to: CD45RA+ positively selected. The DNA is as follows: TGTGCCAGCAGGGGACAGTCTAGCGATCAGCCCCAGCATTTT. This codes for CASRGQSSDQPQHF.